Listed here are 3 T cell receptor beta chains from one sample, sequenced in a study of CD8 T cells in Susac syndrome. RNA amounts of roughly 0.5 to 1 ug underwent reverse transcription with random hexamers. TCRdb re-analysed the immunoSEQ multiplex PCR reads in MiXCR, keeping a single row per CDR3 protein. Of some 200,000 distinct CDR3 sequences listed, roughly 96% are singletons. Sequenced material: CD4+ T cells from PBMCs. The receptors were sampled from a human donor with multiple sclerosis.

The J gene is TRBJ2-3, the V gene TRBV7-3; D unclear. Per germline, CDR1 SGHTA and CDR2 FQGTGA. V was clipped by 1 base and J by 2 bases, with 7 bases between them. There are 14 residues in the CDR3. CDR3 in DNA: TGTGCCAGCAGCTTAAGCCCTTTCACAGATACGCAGTATTTT. It yields the protein CASSLSPFTDTQYF.

The chain joins TRBV5-1 to TRBJ1-1; no clear D. Germline CDR1 SGHRS, CDR2 YFSETQ. V was trimmed by 0 bases and J by 1 base, leaving 7 bases between them. There are 14 residues in the CDR3. The CDR3 loop reads CASSLVPQNTEAFF. CDR3 coding DNA: TGCGCCAGCAGCTTGGTCCCTCAGAACACTGAAGCTTTCTTT.

This clonotype was counted a single time. This chain connects TRBV20-1 to TRBJ2-5; D is unresolved. CDR3 length: 13 residues. Per germline, CDR1 DFQATT and CDR2 SNEGSKA (reference sequence). Trimming cost V 7 bases and J 4 bases, with 16 bases left between them. The CDR3 loop is CSGAQDARETQYF. The CDR3 nucleotides read TGCAGTGGGGCCCAGGATGCAAGAGAGACCCAGTACTTC.